This TCR beta chain appears in the sequencing data of a study of T cells expressing NK-cell markers. Study background: Researchers got TCR beta repertoires out of sorted CD3+CD56+NKG2C+, CD3+CD56+NKG2C- and CD3+CD56-NKG2C+ T cells. The sequencing cohort of eight donors included seven HCMV-seropositive individuals and one seronegative individual.

This CDR3 spans 16 amino acids. Per germline, CDR1 LNHDA and CDR2 SQIVND (reference sequence). Study-wide points: The same clonotypes also predominated in the CD3+CD56-NKG2C+ fraction of four donors.

From the 5' RACE reads, TCRdb lists one entry per CDR3 protein and no DNA. This repertoire includes some 600,000 distinct CDR3 sequences. Worth noting for this clonotype: No antigen is known for it.

The TCR was taken from a man aged 18 to 30 in good health. This rearrangement joins TRBV19 to TRBJ2-3; TCRdb designates TRBD1, a call that cannot be tested without DNA. The sample taken for sequencing was blood T cells: a sorted CD56 or NKG2C T cell subset, CD4+ or CD8+ T cells, or bulk PBMC T cells (not recorded which). CDR3 protein: CASSSTGTGGTDTQYF.